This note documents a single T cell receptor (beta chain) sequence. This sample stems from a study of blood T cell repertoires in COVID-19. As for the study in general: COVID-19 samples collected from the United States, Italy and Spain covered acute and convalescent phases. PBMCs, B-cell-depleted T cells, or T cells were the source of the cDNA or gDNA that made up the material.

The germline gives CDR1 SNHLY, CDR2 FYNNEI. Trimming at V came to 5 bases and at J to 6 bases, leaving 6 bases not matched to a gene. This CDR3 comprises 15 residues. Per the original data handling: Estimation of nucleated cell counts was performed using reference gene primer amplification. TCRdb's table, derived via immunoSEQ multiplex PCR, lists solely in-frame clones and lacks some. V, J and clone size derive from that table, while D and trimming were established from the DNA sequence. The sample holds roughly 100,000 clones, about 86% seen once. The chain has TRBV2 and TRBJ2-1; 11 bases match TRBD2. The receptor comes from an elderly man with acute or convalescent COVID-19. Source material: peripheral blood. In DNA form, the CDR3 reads TGTGCCAGCAGTCCGCGACTAGCGGGGATCAATGAGCAGTTCTTC. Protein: CASSPRLAGINEQFF.